This T cell receptor beta chain came from a study of blood T cell repertoires in COVID-19. The wider study: There were acute and convalescent COVID-19 samples, and they came from the United States, Italy and Spain.

This clone came up once. Per the study methods: Amplifying reference gene primers gave estimates of nucleated cell counts. Only in-frame clones appear in the TCRdb table, and some are missing; sequencing was by immunoSEQ multiplex PCR. That table supplies the V and J calls and clone size; D and trimming were determined from the DNA. The sample holds under 45,000 clones, approximately 80% seen once. Germline CDR1 and CDR2: SGDLS and YYNGEE. Germline trimming cut 3 bases from V and 2 bases from J; bases unmatched to any gene: 6. The CDR3 extends over 15 amino acids. The specimen was peripheral blood. This clonotype was obtained from a human donor with acute or convalescent COVID-19. The donor label of this sample is uncertain. J is TRBJ2-7 and V is TRBV9, with 9 nucleotides matching TRBD1. The CDR3 DNA is TGTGCCAGCAGCGAGGGGACAGGGAAAACCTACGAGCAGTACTTC. Translating gives CASSEGTGKTYEQYF.